These 18 T cell receptor beta chains were all obtained from the same sample, sequenced in a study of cytomegalovirus exposure and HLA in healthy donors. Method: immunoSEQ multiplex PCR; TCRdb's copy keeps in-frame clones and lacks some. There are 150,000 or so clones in the sample; approximately 86% occur only once, and 20% to 25% lies in the top ten. Sequenced sample: PBMCs. The receptors here all came from a man between 18 and 35 years old in good health and CMV-seropositive.

V and J are TRBV7-3 and TRBJ2-3; TRBD2 might be the D (5 bases). The CDR3 totals 14 residues. Germline CDR1 reads SGHTA; CDR2 reads FQGTGA. V was cut by 2 bases and J by 6 bases, with 12 bases left in between. The CDR3 region has the DNA TGTGCCAGCAGCTTACTGGGAGTGTCCGATACGCAGTATTTT. The encoded protein is CASSLLGVSDTQYF.

This chain links TRBV7-2 with TRBJ2-3; 7 bases fit TRBD2. Trimming cost V 5 bases and J 8 bases; bases outside gene matches: 7. The CDR3 sequence is 13 residues long. Germline loops: CDR1 SGHTA, CDR2 FQGNSA. The CDR3 DNA sequence: TGTGCCAGCAGCCGGACTAGACTCACTACGCAGTATTTT. Encoded protein: CASSRTRLTTQYF.

With regard to this clone: At one end, the junction sequence differs from germline, possibly due to a read error. The chain joins TRBV27 to TRBJ2-1; TRBD1 matches 7 bases. Per germline, CDR1 MNHEY and CDR2 SMNVEV (reference sequence). The CDR3 has 14 amino acids. The CDR3 loop is CACRGKGPYNEQFF. Written as DNA, the CDR3 is TGTGCCTGCAGGGGGAAGGGGCCCTACAATGAGCAGTTCTTC.

In DNA form, the CDR3 reads TGTGCCAGCAGCGCAGAACAGCAGGGGGGTGAGCAGTACTTC. Protein product: CASSAEQQGGEQYF. This rearrangement joins TRBV9 to TRBJ2-7, with D maybe TRBD1 (7 bases). V lost 3 bases to trimming and J lost 7 bases, with 17 bases between them. Germline V lookup: CDR1 SGDLS, CDR2 YYNGEE. The CDR3 contains 14 residues.

This chain joins TRBV19 and TRBJ2-4; D might be TRBD1 (5 bases). Trimming removed 3 bases at V and 6 bases at J, with 12 bases between. Per the germline V gene, CDR1 is LNHDA and CDR2 is SQIVND (reference sequence). CDR3 size: 14 residues. The CDR3 DNA is TGTGCCAGTAGTATCGTTCCAGGGCCAAACATTCAGTACTTC. Translating it yields CASSIVPGPNIQYF. The whole variable domain, remainder taken from reference TRBV19 and TRBJ2-4, is DGGITQSPKYLFRKEGQNVTLSCEQNLNHDAMYWYRQDPGQGLRLIYYSQIVNDFQKGDIAEGYSVSREKKESFPLTVTSAQKNPTAFYLCASSIVPGPNIQYFGAGTRLSVL.

V and J are TRBV5-1 and TRBJ2-6; possible D gene TRBD1, 5 bases. Trimming removed 2 bases from V and 1 base from J, with 25 bases in between. The CDR3 runs to 21 residues. CDR1 and CDR2 (germline): SGHRS, YFSETQ. CDR3 sequence (DNA): TGCGCCAGCAGCTTCCTCGCCCAGGGCCAAGGGATCTTTTCTGGGGCCAACGTCCTGACTTTC. Translating it yields CASSFLAQGQGIFSGANVLTF.

The chain couples TRBV6-6 to TRBJ2-5; 7 nucleotides agree with TRBD1. Germline CDR1 is MNHNY and CDR2 is SVGAGI (reference sequence). Trimming took 7 bases from V and 2 from J; bases not matched to a gene: 10. The CDR3 is 15 amino acids. The CDR3 protein is CASNPARGNQETQYF. As DNA, the CDR3 is TGTGCCAGCAACCCGGCCAGGGGGAATCAAGAGACCCAGTACTTC.

The J gene is TRBJ2-3, the V gene TRBV18; TRBD2 agrees at 10 bases. Losses at the gene ends were 0 bases for V and 1 base for J; bases not matched to a gene: 1. Germline V gene data show CDR1 as KGHSH and CDR2 as LQKENI. This CDR3 contains 16 residues. In DNA form, the CDR3 reads TGTGCCAGCTCACCACCCGGACTAGCGGGCACAGATACGCAGTATTTT. It translates to CASSPPGLAGTDTQYF. The whole variable domain, filled in from reference TRBV18 and TRBJ2-3, reads NAGVMQNPRHLVRRRGQEARLRCSPMKGHSHVYWYRQLPEEGLKFMVYLQKENIIDESGMPKERFSAEFPKEGPSILRIQQVVRGDSAAYFCASSPPGLAGTDTQYFGPGTRLTVL.

The chain has TRBV11-2 and TRBJ2-1; a possible D gene is TRBD2 (7 bases). In germline, CDR1 is SGHAT, CDR2 FQNNGV. The V end lost 1 base, the J end lost 9 bases, and 13 bases lay between the germline ends. The CDR3 is 14 residues long. The DNA for the CDR3 is TGTGCCAGCAGCTTAGTCGCGGGGGCGGGTGAGCAGTTCTTC. Its protein is CASSLVAGAGEQFF.

The chain couples TRBV29-1 to TRBJ2-1; TRBD2 matches at 12 bases. This CDR3 spans 14 amino acids. CDR1 is SQVTM, CDR2 ANQGSEA, per germline. Trimming at V came to 3 bases and at J to 9 bases, leaving 6 bases not matched to a gene. CDR3 region: CSVDASSGRGEQFF. CDR3 nucleotides: TGCAGCGTTGACGCGTCTAGCGGGAGGGGTGAGCAGTTCTTC.

This rearrangement joins TRBV19 to TRBJ1-2, with 8 bases fitting TRBD1. CDR3 length equals 13 residues. CDR1 is LNHDA, CDR2 SQIVND, per germline (reference sequence). V was pared by 7 bases and J by 5 bases, with 6 bases of the junction left unmatched. As DNA, the CDR3 is TGTGCCAGTAAACCACAGGGGGGGTATGGCTACACCTTC. Residues: CASKPQGGYGYTF.

The chain links TRBV5-1 to TRBJ2-2, with a tentative D call TRBD1 (5 bases). The CDR3 contains 15 residues. Germline CDR1 SGHRS, CDR2 YFSETQ. Trimming pared 5 bases from V and 2 bases from J, leaving 13 bases between. The chain's CDR3 is CASRDRDSNTGELFF. The CDR3 bases are TGCGCCAGCAGAGACCGAGACAGTAACACCGGGGAGCTGTTTTTT.

The chain has TRBV7-9 and TRBJ2-7; D gene ambiguous. Germline V CDR1 and CDR2: SEHNR, FQNEAQ (reference sequence). The V end was cut by 3 bases, the J end by 3 bases, with 6 bases between. The CDR3 runs to 12 residues. The CDR3 nucleotides are TGTGCCAGCAGCTTTGCGGACTACGAGCAGTACTTC. This gives the protein CASSFADYEQYF.

The chain recombines TRBV5-1 with TRBJ2-2; possible D gene TRBD2, 6 bases. V lost 0 bases to trimming and J lost 6 bases, with 9 bases between them. CDR3 size: 14 residues. Germline lookup yields CDR1 SGHRS and CDR2 YFSETQ. The CDR3 DNA reads TGCGCCAGCAGCTTGGCCTCGGGGGCCGGGGAGCTGTTTTTT. This translates into CASSLASGAGELFF.

The chain couples TRBV7-9 to TRBJ1-4, with D possibly matching TRBD1 (5 bases). V shed 5 bases and J shed 8 bases, with 15 bases lying between them. CDR1 and CDR2 from the germline V gene are SEHNR and FQNEAQ (reference sequence). The length of the CDR3 is 14 residues. DNA for the CDR3: TGTGCCAGCAGCCGGGACGGGGGAAGGGAAAAACTGTTTTTT. Translating gives CASSRDGGREKLFF.

This rearrangement joins TRBV7-8 to TRBJ2-2; D might be TRBD1 (7 bases). V lost 7 bases and J 5 bases, leaving 29 bases between the germline ends. Germline values: CDR1 SGHVS, CDR2 FQNEAQ. The CDR3 has 19 residues. CDR3 in amino acids: CASTLKGGGTPSRTGELFF. CDR3 sequence (DNA): TGTGCCAGCACCCTCAAAGGAGGGGGCACTCCTTCGAGGACCGGGGAGCTGTTTTTT.

The genes are TRBV7-2 and TRBJ1-3, with D uncertain. The CDR3 has 14 residues. Germline V gene data show CDR1 as SGHTA and CDR2 as FQGNSA. V dropped 4 bases and J dropped 0 bases, with 7 bases sitting between them. The CDR3 DNA sequence: TGTGCCAGCAGCTCTCAGATCTCTGGAAACACCATATATTTT. It specifies CASSSQISGNTIYF.

V gene TRBV5-6 combines with J gene TRBJ1-6; perhaps TRBD1 as D (5 bases). Trimming took 3 bases from V and 10 from J, leaving 14 bases between them. Germline values: CDR1 SGHDT, CDR2 YYEEEE. The CDR3 length is 14 residues. The CDR3 spells CASSSGLGTSPLHF. The DNA for the CDR3 is TGTGCCAGCAGCTCGGGACTTGGGACGTCACCCCTCCACTTT.